The source of this T cell receptor (beta chain) is a study of blood T cell repertoires in COVID-19. Turning to the study itself: Acute-phase and convalescent COVID-19 samples originated in the United States, Italy and Spain. The analysed material was cDNA or gDNA that came from T cells, B-cell-depleted T cells, or PBMCs.

Germline V CDR1 and CDR2: MNHEY, SVGAGI. CDR3 length equals 14 residues. V was pared by 6 bases and J by 6 bases, with 7 bases of the junction left unmatched. The authors' processing: The assay estimated nucleated cells by amplifying reference gene primers. Assay: immunoSEQ multiplex PCR; the TCRdb copy retains only in-frame clones and omits some. V, J and clone size are taken as reported in that table, and D and trimming were inferred from the DNA itself. The sample lists approximately 150,000 clones, around 76% occurring once. The sample was peripheral blood. This sequence was found in a woman in her sixties or seventies with acute or convalescent COVID-19. This chain joins TRBV6-5 and TRBJ2-1; 8 bases agree with TRBD2. DNA for the CDR3: TGTGCCAGCAGGACCGGGACTAGTAGCAATGAGCAGTTCTTC. It codes for CASRTGTSSNEQFF.